A single sample gave rise to the 26 T cell receptor beta chains below, sequenced in a study of cytomegalovirus exposure and HLA in healthy donors. Use of 60 Vbeta and 13 Jbeta primers characterized the PCR. Profiled with immunoSEQ multiplex PCR; TCRdb holds only in-frame clones, not every one. The sample comprises roughly 100,000 clones, 75% to 85% of which are singletons, and approximately 10% rests with the top ten. The sequenced material came from PBMCs. These receptor sequences come from a woman in her late teens or twenties in good health and CMV-seropositive.

J is TRBJ2-2 and V is TRBV14, with D hard to call. V was cut by 2 bases and J by 8 bases, with 12 bases left in between. CDR3 size: 14 residues. Germline V gives CDR1 SGHDN, CDR2 FVKESK. CDR3 amino acids: CASSQLPIGGELFF. CDR3 DNA: TGTGCCAGCAGCCAACTACCCATCGGGGGGGAGCTGTTTTTT.

The rearrangement links TRBV28 to TRBJ2-3, with 7 bases that match TRBD2. The trim removed 8 bases at V and 0 bases at J, leaving 11 bases unmatched. This CDR3 spans 16 amino acids. Per germline, CDR1 MDHEN and CDR2 SYDVKM. The CDR3 here is CASPAPLAPSTDTQYF. The CDR3 nucleotides read TGTGCCAGCCCCGCCCCACTAGCGCCCAGCACAGATACGCAGTATTTT.

This clone appeared once. The V call is TRBV29-1, the J call TRBJ1-5; the D gene is possibly TRBD1 (6 bases). The germline gives CDR1 SQVTM, CDR2 ANQGSEA. The V and J ends lost 5 bases and 7 bases respectively, with 12 bases between them. The CDR3 contains 12 residues. The CDR3 loop is CSVKQGGQPQHF. DNA of the CDR3: TGCAGCGTTAAACAGGGCGGGCAGCCCCAGCATTTT. Full variable domain (outside the CDR3, taken from reference TRBV29-1 and TRBJ1-5): SAVISQKPSRDICQRGTSLTIQCQVDSQVTMMFWYRQQPGQSLTLIATANQGSEATYESGFVIDKFPISRPNLTFSTLTVSNMSPEDSSIYLCSVKQGGQPQHFGDGTRLSIL.

The V call is TRBV29-1, the J call TRBJ2-5; D remains unclear. V dropped 2 bases and J dropped 2 bases, with 12 bases sitting between them. The V gene's germline CDR1 is SQVTM and CDR2 ANQGSEA. The CDR3 totals 14 residues. The CDR3: CSVEQQSLQETQYF. The CDR3 DNA follows: TGCAGCGTTGAACAACAGAGCTTACAAGAGACCCAGTACTTC.

This sequence joins TRBV9 and TRBJ2-1; 8 nucleotides align to TRBD1. The CDR3 sequence is 17 residues long. The V gene end was trimmed by 0 bases and the J gene end by 5 bases; junction bases not matched to a gene: 10. CDR1 is SGDLS, CDR2 YYNGEE, per germline. CDR3 protein: CASSVDQWGTGHNEQFF. The CDR3 region has the DNA TGTGCCAGCAGCGTAGATCAGTGGGGGACAGGACACAATGAGCAGTTCTTC.

This clone was found a few times. The chain uses TRBV4-1 and TRBJ1-4; 8 positions match TRBD1. The CDR3 runs 15 residues. The ends lost 5 bases at V and 4 bases at J; junction bases unmatched: 6. Germline V gene lookup returns CDR1 MGHRA and CDR2 YSYEKL. The CDR3 is CASSSRQGINEKLFF. For the CDR3, the DNA is TGCGCCAGCAGCAGTAGACAGGGGATTAATGAAAAACTGTTTTTT.

The genes are TRBV29-1 and TRBJ2-5; maybe TRBD2 (5 bases). TRBJ2-7 explains the end of the DNA better; the J call may be wrong. CDR1 is SQVTM and CDR2 is ANQGSEA in the germline V gene. The CDR3 length is 12 residues. Written as DNA, the CDR3 is TGCAGCGTTTTCCGGGGTTTAGGCGAGCAGTACTTC. Translating it yields CSVFRGLGEQYF.

This sequence joins TRBV5-1 and TRBJ1-3, with 8 bases identical to TRBD1. This CDR3 has 13 residues. Germline V gene data show CDR1 as SGHRS and CDR2 as YFSETQ. With V trimmed by 4 bases and J by 3 bases, 0 bases remained unmatched. The CDR3 coding sequence is TGCGCCAGCAGCGACAGGGGTGGAAACACCATATATTTT. It encodes CASSDRGGNTIYF.

V is TRBV5-1 and J is TRBJ2-1; the match to TRBD2 covers 11 bases. Germline CDR1 reads SGHRS; CDR2 reads YFSETQ. With V trimmed by 2 bases and J by 7 bases, 5 bases remained unmatched. The CDR3 sequence is 15 residues long. CDR3 DNA: TGCGCCAGCAGCTTCGGTAGCGGGGGGGCAAATGAGCAGTTCTTC. Translated, it gives CASSFGSGGANEQFF.

The chain carries TRBV28 and TRBJ1-5; D remains ambiguous. CDR1 is MDHEN, CDR2 SYDVKM, per germline. CDR3 length equals 14 residues. Trimming pared 2 bases from V and 1 base from J, leaving 6 bases between. The DNA of the CDR3 is TGTGCCAGCAGTTTACCCGGGAGCAATCAGCCCCAGCATTTT. Its protein is CASSLPGSNQPQHF.

This clone was observed a handful of times. The chain carries TRBV11-2 and TRBJ2-6; D not resolved. Germline CDR1 is SGHAT and CDR2 is FQNNGV. Trimming took 4 bases from V and 0 from J, leaving 7 bases between them. The length of the CDR3 is 15 residues. CDR3 region: CASSSFISGANVLTF. CDR3 nucleotide sequence: TGTGCCAGCAGCTCTTTTATCTCTGGGGCCAACGTCCTGACTTTC.

This clone is deemed medium-sized (0.01 to 0.1%). The V call is TRBV7-9, the J call TRBJ1-4; D may be TRBD1 (5 bases). Germline CDR1 SEHNR, CDR2 FQNEAQ (reference sequence). Between the trimmed V and J ends, which lost 6 bases and 8 bases, there was a span of 16 bases. The CDR3 is 14 amino acids. CDR3 sequence reads: CASRDGGVREKLFF. The DNA of the CDR3 is TGTGCCAGCAGAGATGGAGGGGTTCGAGAAAAACTGTTTTTT.

V gene TRBV19 combines with J gene TRBJ2-2; D may be TRBD1 (6 bases). The CDR3 runs to 14 residues. The V end lost 7 bases, the J end lost 6 bases, and 15 bases lay between the germline ends. Germline values: CDR1 LNHDA, CDR2 SQIVND (reference sequence). The CDR3 DNA reads TGTGCCAGTAAGATTCAGGGGACCCCCGGGGAGCTGTTTTTT. As protein: CASKIQGTPGELFF.

V is TRBV7-9 and J is TRBJ1-2; D is possibly TRBD1 (5 bases). The CDR3 contains 12 residues. V was pared by 8 bases and J by 10 bases, with 17 bases between. Germline lookup yields CDR1 SEHNR and CDR2 FQNEAQ (reference sequence). The CDR3 DNA follows: TGTGCCAGCGGAATCACTACAGGTGACTACACCTTC. Translated, it gives CASGITTGDYTF.

The chain carries TRBV10-3 and TRBJ1-4; TRBD1 agrees at 9 bases. The CDR3 has 14 amino acids. The germline V gene has CDR1 ENHRY and CDR2 SYGVKD. The V and J ends lost 8 bases and 4 bases, in that order; junction bases with no gene match: 5. The CDR3 bases are TGTGCCATCGGGGACAGGGACCGTAATGAAAAACTGTTTTTT. Its protein is CAIGDRDRNEKLFF.

The gene calls are TRBV11-1 and TRBJ1-4; 7 positions agree with TRBD1. The germline gives CDR1 SGHAT, CDR2 FQDESV (reference sequence). J was trimmed by 4 bases and V by 5 bases; bases with no gene match: 7. The CDR3 has 15 amino acids. CDR3 DNA: TGTGCCAGCAGCCGGGGACAGCCGCTTAATGAAAAACTGTTTTTT. Amino acid sequence: CASSRGQPLNEKLFF.

V and J are TRBV5-6 and TRBJ2-5, with 7 positions matching TRBD2. J lost 7 bases, V lost 4 bases, and 13 bases had no gene match. Germline CDR1 SGHDT, CDR2 YYEEEE. The CDR3 is made up of 15 amino acids. The CDR3 loop reads CASSPGGGLKATQYF. For the CDR3, the DNA is TGTGCCAGCAGCCCAGGCGGGGGTCTCAAGGCGACCCAGTACTTC. Complete variable domain (other parts from reference TRBV5-6 and TRBJ2-5): DAGVTQSPTHLIKTRGQQVTLRCSPKSGHDTVSWYQQALGQGPQFIFQYYEEEERQRGNFPDRFSGHQFPNYSSELNVNALLLGDSALYLCASSPGGGLKATQYFGPGTRLLVL.

This clone was picked up a small number of times. This chain connects TRBV5-1 to TRBJ1-1; D is possibly TRBD1 (6 bases). V was trimmed by 2 bases and J by 1 base, leaving 12 bases between them. The germline V gene encodes CDR1 SGHRS and CDR2 YFSETQ. The CDR3 totals 15 residues. CDR3: CASSLRPGENTEAFF. For the CDR3, the DNA is TGCGCCAGCAGCTTACGACCAGGGGAGAACACTGAAGCTTTCTTT.

The chain combines TRBV2 with TRBJ1-3; 7 bases align to TRBD1. J lost 9 bases, V lost 6 bases, and 11 bases had no gene match. The CDR3 covers 14 residues. The germline V gene encodes CDR1 SNHLY and CDR2 FYNNEI. The CDR3 DNA sequence: TGTGCCAGCAGCCTAACAGGGGATGGGGGCACCATATATTTT. Translating gives CASSLTGDGGTIYF.

J is TRBJ2-1 and V is TRBV5-1; 9 positions match TRBD2. Germline CDR1 is SGHRS and CDR2 is YFSETQ. There are 15 residues in the CDR3. V dropped 4 bases and J dropped 8; count of bases not matched to a gene: 10. This CDR3 is CASSPGGLARDEQFF. In nucleotides, the CDR3 is TGCGCCAGCAGCCCGGGGGGACTAGCTCGCGATGAGCAGTTCTTC.

V is TRBV28 and J is TRBJ1-2; D gene uncertain. V lost 4 bases and J 6 bases, leaving 12 bases between the germline ends. The V gene's germline CDR1 is MDHEN and CDR2 SYDVKM. This CDR3 is 13 amino acids long. The CDR3 nucleotides are TGTGCCAGCAGTTGGTTGCCTCCAGATGGCTACACCTTC. Protein: CASSWLPPDGYTF.

The V gene is TRBV11-3, the J gene TRBJ2-1, with D unresolved. This CDR3 spans 15 amino acids. V lost 1 base to trimming and J lost 2 bases, with 9 bases between them. CDR1 is SGHNT and CDR2 is YENEEA in the germline V gene. CDR3 residues: CASSLGGRTYNEQFF. CDR3 nucleotide sequence: TGTGCCAGCAGCTTAGGCGGCAGAACCTACAATGAGCAGTTCTTC.

The chain couples TRBV5-6 to TRBJ1-1; 8 bases agree with TRBD1. Per the germline V gene, CDR1 is SGHDT and CDR2 is YYEEEE. The CDR3 extends over 16 amino acids. V dropped 0 bases and J dropped 5; count of bases not matched to a gene: 9. CDR3 protein: CASSLAVRQGRTEAFF. DNA for the CDR3: TGTGCCAGCAGCTTGGCCGTGCGACAGGGGAGGACTGAAGCTTTCTTT.

The table lists this clone with a count of one. This chain uses TRBV6-1 with TRBJ2-5; no reliable D call. The CDR3 spans 13 residues. V lost 4 bases and J 2 bases, leaving 8 bases between the germline ends. The germline V gene encodes CDR1 MNHNS and CDR2 SASEGT. The CDR3 reads CASSGLQQETQYF. In nucleotides, the CDR3 is TGTGCCAGCAGTGGGCTACAGCAAGAGACCCAGTACTTC.

This chain uses TRBV11-2 with TRBJ2-3; D is unclear. The CDR3 runs to 16 residues. Germline values: CDR1 SGHAT, CDR2 FQNNGV. V dropped 2 bases and J dropped 4 bases, with 16 bases sitting between them. The CDR3 nucleotides read TGTGCCAGCAGCTTATCGCCAATTCAGGTCGCAGATACGCAGTATTTT. It translates to CASSLSPIQVADTQYF.

The chain carries TRBV7-9 and TRBJ2-5; 11 bases align to TRBD2. There are 17 residues in the CDR3. Losses at the gene ends were 2 bases for V and 0 bases for J; bases not matched to a gene: 5. CDR1 SEHNR and CDR2 FQNEAQ come from the germline V gene (reference sequence). The CDR3 coding sequence is TGTGCCAGCAGCTTATTGGGACTAGCGGCGTACCAAGAGACCCAGTACTTC. Encoded protein: CASSLLGLAAYQETQYF.